A single count supports the clone carrying this TCR beta chain. Its antigen is undetermined. The CDR3 is made up of 14 amino acids. The germline V gene encodes CDR1 LGHNA and CDR2 YSLEER. Trimming removed 1 base from V and 4 bases from J, with 9 bases in between. Separation from the roughly 670-subject first cohort characterized the roughly 120-subject validation cohort, to which the donors belonged. This sample is drawn from a study of cytomegalovirus exposure and HLA in healthy donors. TCRdb's table, derived via immunoSEQ multiplex PCR, lists solely in-frame clones and lacks some. The sample consists of a few hundred thousand clones, roughly 89% of them appearing once. Findings and caveats of the study: A classifier reportedly called cytomegalovirus status with high sensitivity and specificity.

This chain links TRBV4-3 with TRBJ2-3; D gene ambiguous. The specimen sequenced was PBMCs. The source is a woman aged 18-29 years in good health and CMV-seronegative. The CDR3 DNA is TGCGCCAGCAGCCAAGTTGGAGCCCCAGATACGCAGTATTTT. This sequence encodes CASSQVGAPDTQYF.